The present T cell receptor (beta chain) was sequenced within a study of beta chain features in type 1 diabetes. Study observations and caveats: A greater similarity of naive, central memory and Treg TCRB repertoires was seen among patients than among healthy donors. Insertions at VDJ junctions were less frequent in type 1 diabetes patients. These patients also deleted more nucleotides at the same junctions.

The CDR3 is 12 amino acids. Losses at the gene ends were 8 bases for V and 2 bases for J; bases not matched to a gene: 4. Germline V lookup: CDR1 GTSNPN, CDR2 SVGIG (reference sequence). On average, the one heparinised blood draw given by each donor was approximately 100 mL. By way of CD45RO/CCR7/CD25/CD127/CD95/CD27, the CD4+ regulatory, stem cell-like memory, central memory and naive cells were sorted. On this clone: Antigen unknown.

The study reverse transcribed the entire isolated RNA, so it sequenced expressed TCRB transcripts. Sequenced by immunoSEQ multiplex PCR; TCRdb stores in-frame clones only, minus some. The top ten hold about 0.014% of the sample, which has a few hundred thousand clones, approximately 11% seen once. The J gene is TRBJ2-7, the V gene TRBV30; 9 bases agree with TRBD2. This receptor was taken from a woman in her thirties in good health. The sample consisted of naive CD4+ T cells from blood. CDR3 nucleotide sequence: TGTGCCGCAAGCGGGGGGACCTACGAGCAGTACTTC. Its translation is CAASGGTYEQYF.